This T cell receptor (beta chain) was identified during a study of shared clonotypes between healthy human individuals. TCRdb's copy holds only in-frame clones and misses some; the assay was immunoSEQ multiplex PCR. The sample lists approximately 330,000 clones; roughly 70% were seen once. The germline V gene has CDR1 SGHTA and CDR2 FQGNSA. CDR3 length equals 12 residues. Trimming removed 4 bases from V and 7 bases from J, with 7 bases in between. The specimen was memory CD4+ T cells sorted from blood. Subset specified: CD45RA-negative fraction. This receptor was obtained from a man younger than 45 in good health. The chain uses TRBV7-2 and TRBJ2-2; no definite D call. This CDR3 is CASSSGIGELFF. Written as DNA, the CDR3 is TGTGCCAGCAGCTCGGGTATCGGGGAGCTGTTTTTT. The full variable domain, rest sourced from reference TRBV7-2 and TRBJ2-2, is GAGVSQSPSNKVTEKGKDVELRCDPISGHTALYWYRQSLGQGLEFLIYFQGNSAPDKSGLPSDRFSAERTGGSVSTLTIQRTQQEDSAVYLCASSSGIGELFFGEGSRLTVL.